This T cell receptor beta chain came from a study of blood T cells in healthy people across ages. A second PCR of roughly 7 to 11 cycles used a sample-barcoded 5' primer and a J-beta primer mix. TCRdb re-analysed the 5' RACE reads in MiXCR, keeping a single row per CDR3 protein. The sample yields 1.5 million to 2 million distinct CDR3 sequences, under 30% seen once. Trimming cost V 5 bases and J 3 bases; bases outside gene matches: 7. The CDR3 is made up of 15 amino acids. CDR1 is LGHNT, CDR2 FRNRAP, per germline. The V and J genes are TRBV12-5 and TRBJ2-5; TRBD1 matches at 9 bases. The receptor's source is a woman aged 30 to 39 in good health. The specimen was blood. The CDR3 DNA is TGTGCTAGTGGTCCCCGACAGGGGGGGAAAGAGACCCAGTACTTC. The encoded protein is CASGPRQGGKETQYF.